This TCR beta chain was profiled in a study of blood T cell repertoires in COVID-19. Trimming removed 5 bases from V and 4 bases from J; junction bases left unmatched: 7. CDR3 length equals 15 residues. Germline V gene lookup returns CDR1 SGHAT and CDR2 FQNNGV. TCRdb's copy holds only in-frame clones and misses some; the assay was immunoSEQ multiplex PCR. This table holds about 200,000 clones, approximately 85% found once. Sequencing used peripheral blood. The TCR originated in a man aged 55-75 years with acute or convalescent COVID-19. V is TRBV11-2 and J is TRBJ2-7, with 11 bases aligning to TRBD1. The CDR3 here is CASSTWTGGGYEQYF. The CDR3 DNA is TGTGCCAGCAGCACGTGGACAGGGGGCGGGTACGAGCAGTACTTC. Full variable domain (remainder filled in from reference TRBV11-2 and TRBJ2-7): EAGVAQSPRYKIIEKRQSVAFWCNPISGHATLYWYQQILGQGPKLLIQFQNNGVVDDSQLPKDRFSAERLKGVDSTLKIQPAKLEDSAVYLCASSTWTGGGYEQYFGPGTRLTVT.